This T cell receptor beta chain stems from a study of tumor and adjacent non-tumor tissue in lung cancer. Study-wide background: Stage I to III disease affected about ten men and about five women aged roughly 31 to 76. Samples averaged around 4 million productive TCRbeta reads each.

To note about this clonotype: Its antigen remains unknown. The junction and the germline gene differ at one end; a read error may be behind it.

Study-wide results and caveats: Top 100 clones took a larger repertoire share in normal lung.

Three rounds of nested PCR, following a modified ARM-PCR protocol, produced the TCRbeta library. One entry per CDR3 protein results from TCRdb running MiXCR on the multiplex PCR reads. Here the sample spans some 100,000 distinct CDR3 sequences, approximately 80% being singletons. RNA was extracted from bulk tissue without any cell sorting. The normal lung tissue was taken more than 3 cm from the tumor edge. The source of this sequence is a man in his sixties with small cell lung cancer. Sequencing was done on a sample of distant non-tumor lung tissue.

The CDR3 DNA sequence: TGTGCCAGCAGTACCTCAAGCGGGAGGTTCTACAATGAACAGTTCTTC. This encodes CASSTSSGRFYNEQFF. This rearrangement joins TRBV6-6 to TRBJ2-1; 9 bases match TRBD2. CDR1 and CDR2 (germline): MNHNY, SVGAGI (reference sequence). The CDR3 sequence is 16 residues long.